Reported below is one T cell receptor beta chain. Its cognate antigen is unknown. Method: immunoSEQ multiplex PCR; TCRdb's copy keeps in-frame clones and lacks some. Of about 85,000 clones listed, about nine tenths were seen once; the top ten hold 2.5% to 3.5%. This specimen belongs to a study of PD-1 blockade in classical Hodgkin lymphoma. Findings and caveats of the study: Reported baseline diversity: healthy donors highest, relapsed/refractory patients lowest.

The germline gives CDR1 SGHVS, CDR2 FNYEAQ. The CDR3 sequence is 17 residues long. J was trimmed by 1 base and V by 1 base; bases with no gene match: 8. Time point denoted: cycle 4 day 1 (C4D1), after more than five weeks of nivolumab. After autologous stem cell transplantation all patients relapsed, and prior brentuximab vedotin exposure differed between cohorts. The sequences come from peripheral blood mononuclear cells (PBMCs), collected before the fourth cycle of nivolumab. This chain connects TRBV7-6 to TRBJ2-3, with 7 bases lining up with TRBD2. This sequence was found in a human donor with classical Hodgkin lymphoma. CDR3 sequence reads: CASSLGAAGRGTDTQYF. The CDR3 DNA follows: TGTGCCAGCAGCTTAGGAGCAGCGGGGCGTGGCACAGATACGCAGTATTTT.